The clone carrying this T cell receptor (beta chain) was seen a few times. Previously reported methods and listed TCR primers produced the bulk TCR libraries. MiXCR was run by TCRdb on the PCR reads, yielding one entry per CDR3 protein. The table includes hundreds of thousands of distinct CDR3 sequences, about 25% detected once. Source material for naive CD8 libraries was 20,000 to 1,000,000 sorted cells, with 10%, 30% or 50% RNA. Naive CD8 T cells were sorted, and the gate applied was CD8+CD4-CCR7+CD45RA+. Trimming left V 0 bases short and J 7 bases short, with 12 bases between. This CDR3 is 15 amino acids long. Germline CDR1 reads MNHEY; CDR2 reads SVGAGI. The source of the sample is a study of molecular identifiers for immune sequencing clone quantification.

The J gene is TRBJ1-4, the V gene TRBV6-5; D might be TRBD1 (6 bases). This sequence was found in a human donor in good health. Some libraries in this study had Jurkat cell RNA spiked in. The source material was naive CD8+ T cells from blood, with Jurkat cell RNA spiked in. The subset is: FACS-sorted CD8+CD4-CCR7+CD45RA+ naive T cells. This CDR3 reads CASSYSQGSPEKLFF. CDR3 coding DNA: TGTGCCAGCAGTTACTCTCAGGGGAGCCCTGAAAAACTGTTTTTT.